This T cell receptor (beta chain) was sequenced during a study of blood T cells in healthy people across ages. The CDR3 covers 14 residues. Trimming cost V 5 bases and J 10 bases, with 21 bases left between them. Looked up from germline, CDR1 is SGHTA and CDR2 is FQGNSA. Primers used in a second PCR of about 7 to 12 cycles were a sample-barcoded 5' primer and a J-beta primer mix. TCRdb re-called the 5' RACE reads with MiXCR, one entry per CDR3 protein. This sample has 750,000 to 950,000 distinct CDR3 sequences, with roughly 28% found just once. These sequences were also reported in another study, on T cells of mothers and their children.

This receptor was taken from a woman in her 40s in good health. The chain recombines TRBV7-2 with TRBJ2-7, with D possibly matching TRBD1 (5 bases). The sequencing input was blood. CDR3 protein: CASSHNRGRRIQYF. CDR3 in DNA: TGTGCCAGCAGCCACAATAGGGGCCGTCGGATTCAGTACTTC.